What follows are 30 T cell receptor beta chains derived from one specimen sequenced in a study of CD8+ T cells in alopecia areata. cDNA serving as the sequencing template came from extracted, reverse transcribed RNA. The protocol was immunoSEQ multiplex PCR, while the TCRdb copy is restricted to in-frame clones and leaves out a portion. The table has 150,000 or so clones, roughly 50% seen once; the top ten hold over 5.5%. What was sequenced was CD4+ T cells sorted from blood. Every receptor here comes from a human donor with alopecia areata.

About this clone: Within the sample, other DNA sequences also encode this same CDR3. The chain is built from TRBV5-1 and TRBJ1-5, with 8 bases lining up with TRBD1. With 0 bases clipped from V and 3 bases from J, the junction kept 2 bases outside the gene matches. CDR1 and CDR2 from the germline V gene are SGHRS and YFSETQ. There are 15 residues in the CDR3. CDR3 residues: CASSLETGVNQPQHF. The CDR3 DNA reads as TGCGCCAGCAGCTTGGAGACAGGGGTCAATCAGCCCCAGCATTTT.

A remark on this clone: One junction end disagrees with the germline gene, perhaps due to a read error. The chain couples TRBV30 to TRBJ1-2; possibly TRBD1 for D (5 bases). The CDR3 spans 13 residues. The germline gives CDR1 GTSNPN, CDR2 SVGIG (reference sequence). The CDR3 reads CAWSWLIRGPKYF. The DNA of the CDR3 is TGTGCCTGGAGTTGGTTGATTAGGGGACCGAAGTACTTC. The complete variable domain, with remaining parts taken from reference TRBV30 and TRBJ1-2, reads SQTIHQWPATLVQPVGSPLSLECTVEGTSNPNLYWYRQAAGRGLQLLFYSVGIGQISSEVPQNLSASRPQDRQFILSSKKLLLSDSGFYLCAWSWLIRGPKYFGSGTRLTVV.

The chain is built from TRBV29-1 and TRBJ2-1, with unresolved D. Trimming removed 7 bases from V and 8 bases from J, with 15 bases in between. The CDR3 contains 12 residues. Germline assignment: CDR1 SQVTM and CDR2 ANQGSEA. The CDR3 here is CSGRAATYEQFF. For the CDR3, the DNA is TGCAGCGGCCGGGCGGCTACCTATGAGCAGTTCTTC.

The chain carries TRBV9 and TRBJ1-5, with TRBD1 matching 8 bases. The CDR3 covers 14 residues. The V and J ends lost 2 bases and 3 bases, in that order; junction bases with no gene match: 1. The V gene's germline CDR1 is SGDLS and CDR2 YYNGEE. This chain's CDR3 is CASSVTGDNQPQHF. The CDR3 DNA is TGTGCCAGCAGCGTGACAGGGGACAATCAGCCCCAGCATTTT.

The J gene is TRBJ2-3, the V gene TRBV27, with 14 positions matching TRBD2. The CDR3 covers 18 residues. After removal of 5 bases from V and 2 bases from J, the junction contained 9 bases not matched to a gene. Germline loops: CDR1 MNHEY, CDR2 SMNVEV (reference sequence). The CDR3 coding sequence is TGTGCCAGCAGTCAGACTAGCGGGAGGGTTGGGATCACAGATACGCAGTATTTT. Its protein product is CASSQTSGRVGITDTQYF.

The genes are TRBV29-1 and TRBJ1-1; weak D call: TRBD1 (5 bases). CDR1 SQVTM and CDR2 ANQGSEA come from the germline V gene. Trimming shortened V by 8 bases and J by 1 base, and 17 bases separated the two germline ends. The CDR3 covers 14 residues. The CDR3 region is CSYRSRAGNTEAFF. The CDR3 DNA follows: TGCAGCTACAGATCCAGGGCCGGGAACACTGAAGCTTTCTTT. The variable domain in full, completed from reference TRBV29-1 and TRBJ1-1, reads SAVISQKPSRDICQRGTSLTIQCQVDSQVTMMFWYRQQPGQSLTLIATANQGSEATYESGFVIDKFPISRPNLTFSTLTVSNMSPEDSSIYLCSYRSRAGNTEAFFGQGTRLTVV.

The V and J genes are TRBV5-6 and TRBJ2-1; no firm D call. From germline, CDR1 is SGHDT and CDR2 YYEEEE. Trimming took 0 bases from V and 7 from J, leaving 8 bases between them. The CDR3 consists of 13 residues. CDR3 DNA sequence: TGTGCCAGCAGCTTGGTTCCTCGGAATGAGCAGTTCTTC. This encodes CASSLVPRNEQFF.

This clone came up a few times. The V call is TRBV5-1, the J call TRBJ2-7; D may be TRBD1 or TRBD2 (5 bases each). This CDR3 spans 15 amino acids. The germline V gene has CDR1 SGHRS and CDR2 YFSETQ. V dropped 3 bases and J dropped 3 bases, with 16 bases sitting between them. As DNA, the CDR3 is TGCGCCAGCAGCTCGGGACGATTCCCGGACTACGAGCAGTACTTC. Translated, it gives CASSSGRFPDYEQYF.

This clone was found a few times. The chain's CDR3 is CASSHRRISGANVLTF. In nucleotides, the CDR3 is TGTGCCAGCAGCCATAGGCGGATCTCTGGGGCCAACGTCCTGACTTTC. The chain couples TRBV7-8 to TRBJ2-6; D is undetermined. The V end lost 5 bases, the J end lost 0 bases, and 11 bases lay between the germline ends. The CDR3 runs to 16 residues. Looked up from germline, CDR1 is SGHVS and CDR2 is FQNEAQ.

V gene TRBV19 combines with J gene TRBJ1-5; D gene uncertain. Germline CDR1 reads LNHDA; CDR2 reads SQIVND (reference sequence). V was trimmed by 3 bases and J by 2 bases, leaving 11 bases between them. The CDR3 totals 15 residues. The DNA for the CDR3 is TGTGCCAGTAGTATGGTGGGGTTGGGCAATCAGCCCCAGCATTTT. This encodes CASSMVGLGNQPQHF.

This clone was counted only a few times. This chain connects TRBV28 to TRBJ2-1; D gene unclear. The CDR3 loop spans 13 amino acids. Germline loops: CDR1 MDHEN, CDR2 SYDVKM. The V end was cut by 3 bases, the J end by 6 bases, with 9 bases between. CDR3: CASSFQEFNEQFF. The CDR3, as DNA: TGTGCCAGCAGTTTTCAGGAGTTCAATGAGCAGTTCTTC.

This clone was observed a few times. The chain has TRBV30 and TRBJ2-3; D gene uncertain. Germline-derived CDR1 and CDR2 are GTSNPN and SVGIG (reference sequence). CDR3 size: 11 residues. V dropped 7 bases and J dropped 5 bases, with 10 bases sitting between them. CDR3: CASTPGDTQYF. The CDR3 DNA is TGTGCCTCAACACCGGGAGATACGCAGTATTTT.

The chain links TRBV9 to TRBJ2-2; tentatively, D is TRBD2 (5 bases). The CDR3 is made up of 16 amino acids. CDR1 and CDR2 from the germline V gene are SGDLS and YYNGEE. The V end was cut by 2 bases, the J end by 0 bases, with 11 bases between. CDR3 region: CASSVTTRTNTGELFF. CDR3 nucleotide sequence: TGTGCCAGCAGCGTTACCACTAGAACGAACACCGGGGAGCTGTTTTTT.

The V call is TRBV29-1, the J call TRBJ2-2; TRBD2 matches at 8 bases. This CDR3 has 14 residues. The V gene's germline CDR1 is SQVTM and CDR2 ANQGSEA. The V segment lost 4 bases and the J segment 7 bases; nucleotides outside the gene matches: 8. The CDR3 DNA sequence: TGCAGCGTTGTTCGAGCGGGAGTTGTCGGGGAGCTGTTTTTT. It translates to CSVVRAGVVGELFF.

This clone was counted a few times. The rearrangement joins TRBV5-1 to TRBJ2-1; TRBD2 matches 8 bases. Germline CDR1 reads SGHRS; CDR2 reads YFSETQ. The V gene end was trimmed by 5 bases and the J gene end by 7 bases; junction bases not matched to a gene: 8. There are 14 residues in the CDR3. Written as DNA, the CDR3 is TGCGCCAGCAGAGAACCGGGACTAGAGAATGAGCAGTTCTTC. Protein: CASREPGLENEQFF.

The rearrangement uses TRBV15 and TRBJ2-1; tentative D call: TRBD2 (6 bases). V was shortened by 1 base and J by 0 bases, with 7 bases between the two germline ends. CDR3 size: 15 residues. The germline gives CDR1 LNHNV, CDR2 YYDKDF (reference sequence). CDR3 coding DNA: TGTGCCACCAGCAGAGGCGGGGCCTCCTACAATGAGCAGTTCTTC. This encodes CATSRGGASYNEQFF.

CDR3 nucleotides: TGCGCCAGCAGCTTGGATCAGCGAGATACGCAGTATTTT. Translating it yields CASSLDQRDTQYF. V usage is TRBV5-1 and J usage is TRBJ2-3; D is ambiguous. The V gene's germline CDR1 is SGHRS and CDR2 YFSETQ. The V and J ends lost 0 bases and 5 bases respectively, with 7 bases between them. There are 13 residues in the CDR3.

The chain employs TRBV27 and TRBJ1-2, with a tentative D call TRBD1 (5 bases). The germline CDR1 and CDR2 sequences are MNHEY and SMNVEV (reference sequence). The CDR3 is 14 amino acids. V lost 6 bases and J lost 4, with 15 bases in between. The CDR3 loop reads CASRPGGAGYGYTF. CDR3 nucleotide sequence: TGTGCCAGCAGACCCGGTGGGGCAGGCTATGGCTACACCTTC.

The chain is built from TRBV5-1 and TRBJ1-2; 7 bases align to TRBD1. The CDR3 runs to 12 residues. Per germline, CDR1 SGHRS and CDR2 YFSETQ. The ends lost 4 bases at V and 8 bases at J; junction bases unmatched: 5. The CDR3 protein is CASSPDRHGYTF. In nucleotides, the CDR3 is TGCGCCAGCAGCCCGGACAGGCACGGCTACACCTTC.

This rearrangement joins TRBV30 to TRBJ1-5, with D uncertain. Germline V lookup: CDR1 GTSNPN, CDR2 SVGIG (reference sequence). CDR3 length: 11 amino acids. Trimming left V 5 bases short and J 3 bases short, with 5 bases between. The chain's CDR3 is CAWGDNQPQHF. DNA of the CDR3: TGTGCCTGGGGGGACAATCAGCCCCAGCATTTT.

In this sample, this clone turned up a few times. The rearrangement uses TRBV4-1 and TRBJ2-7, with D hard to call. The germline V gene encodes CDR1 MGHRA and CDR2 YSYEKL. V lost 2 bases and J lost 7, with 9 bases in between. The CDR3 contains 12 residues. The CDR3 reads CASSQMLGEQYF. Here the CDR3 DNA reads TGCGCCAGCAGCCAAATGTTGGGGGAGCAGTACTTC.

V gene TRBV29-1 combines with J gene TRBJ1-1, with D possibly matching TRBD1 (5 bases). CDR1 and CDR2 (germline): SQVTM, ANQGSEA. There are 13 residues in the CDR3. Trimming removed 3 bases from V and 3 bases from J, with 11 bases in between. The DNA of the CDR3 is TGCAGCGTTGAGAGGGGCGGGGACACTGAAGCTTTCTTT. Protein: CSVERGGDTEAFF.

This clone has more than one count but fewer than ten. The chain carries TRBV18 and TRBJ2-3; possibly TRBD1 for D (6 bases). The CDR3 spans 14 residues. Germline V lookup: CDR1 KGHSH, CDR2 LQKENI. Trimming took 3 bases from V and 5 from J, leaving 12 bases between them. CDR3 coding DNA: TGTGCCAGCTCACCGGACAGTGTTCGAGATACGCAGTATTTT. Amino acid sequence: CASSPDSVRDTQYF.

This clone has a count of ten or more. The rearrangement links TRBV11-2 to TRBJ2-5; 9 nucleotides line up with TRBD2. Germline CDR1 and CDR2: SGHAT and FQNNGV. Unmatched junction bases numbered 8, after V lost 1 base and J lost 2 bases. The CDR3 loop spans 17 amino acids. CDR3 residues: CASSLASGASGQETQYF. CDR3 coding DNA: TGTGCCAGCAGCTTAGCTAGCGGGGCTAGCGGGCAAGAGACCCAGTACTTC.

The gene calls are TRBV6-6 and TRBJ1-1; the D gene is possibly TRBD1 (5 bases). The germline gives CDR1 MNHNY, CDR2 SVGAGI (reference sequence). This CDR3 comprises 11 residues. Between the trimmed V and J ends, which lost 9 bases and 11 bases, there was a span of 16 bases. The CDR3 reads CASHDPGKAFF. DNA for the CDR3: TGTGCCAGTCACGACCCAGGGAAGGCTTTCTTT.

The chain joins TRBV6-5 to TRBJ1-1; 7 positions agree with TRBD1. Germline assignment: CDR1 MNHEY and CDR2 SVGAGI. The J segment lost 5 bases and the V segment lost 5 bases, leaving 2 bases of the junction unmatched. This CDR3 comprises 12 residues. The CDR3 loop reads CASSNRGTEAFF. CDR3 DNA sequence: TGTGCCAGCAGTAACAGGGGAACTGAAGCTTTCTTT.

The chain carries TRBV4-2 and TRBJ2-7, with 7 bases identical to TRBD2. The CDR3 extends over 15 amino acids. CDR1 and CDR2 (germline): LGHNA, YNFKEQ. Trimming took 1 base from V and 2 from J; bases not matched to a gene: 5. The CDR3 loop reads CASSQASGGTYEQYF. In DNA form, the CDR3 reads TGTGCCAGCAGCCAAGCTAGCGGAGGGACCTACGAGCAGTACTTC.

This clone turned up a few times. The rearrangement links TRBV4-1 to TRBJ2-1; D gene uncertain. This CDR3 is built from 14 residues. Germline CDR1 MGHRA, CDR2 YSYEKL. Trimming left V 0 bases short and J 5 bases short, with 8 bases between. CDR3 loop: CASSQEYGNNEQFF. DNA for the CDR3: TGCGCCAGCAGCCAAGAGTACGGTAACAATGAGCAGTTCTTC.

The CDR3 is CATSSGYRGSEAFF. CDR3 nucleotides: TGTGCCACCAGCAGTGGATACAGGGGTTCTGAAGCTTTCTTT. The rearrangement links TRBV15 to TRBJ1-1, with 7 bases that match TRBD1. This CDR3 region has 14 residues. The J segment lost 6 bases and the V segment lost 3 bases, leaving 7 bases of the junction unmatched. Germline V gene sequence: CDR1 LNHNV, CDR2 YYDKDF (reference sequence). Looking up the rest from reference TRBV15 and TRBJ1-1 gives the full variable domain: DAMVIQNPRYQVTQFGKPVTLSCSQTLNHNVMYWYQQKSSQAPKLLFHYYDKDFNNEADTPDNFQSRRPNTSFCFLDIRSPGLGDTAMYLCATSSGYRGSEAFFGQGTRLTVV.

The gene calls are TRBV7-8 and TRBJ2-1; a possible D gene is TRBD2 (6 bases). CDR1 is SGHVS, CDR2 FQNEAQ, per germline. V was clipped by 2 bases and J by 8 bases, with 10 bases between them. CDR3 size: 13 residues. The CDR3 DNA follows: TGTGCCAGCAGCTTAAGCGGGTTGGATGAGCAGTTCTTC. Protein: CASSLSGLDEQFF.